This T cell receptor (beta chain) appears in the sequencing data of a study of blood T cell repertoires in COVID-19. Here immunoSEQ multiplex PCR was the method, and the copy in TCRdb shows in-frame clones only, minus some. The data contain over 350,000 clones, approximately 90% of them singletons. V shed 4 bases, J shed 5 bases, and the junction held 13 bases outside the gene matches. Per the germline V gene, CDR1 is SGHRS and CDR2 is YFSETQ. This CDR3 comprises 16 residues. Each recovered donor of Cohort 3 presented with two negative PCRs, clearance, or symptom resolution. The clonotype comes from a woman under 30 who had recovered from COVID-19. V usage is TRBV5-1 and J usage is TRBJ2-5; TRBD2 matches at 8 bases. Sequencing used PBMCs or T cells enriched from blood (not recorded which). Written as DNA, the CDR3 is TGCGCCAGCAGCATGACCGCGGGGGGCGGGAAGGAGACCCAGTACTTC. This gives the protein CASSMTAGGGKETQYF.